These 24 T cell receptor beta chains came from one sample sequenced in a study of identical twins (dated by TCRdb to 2015 to 2016). Libraries were built with 5' RACE. The reads were generated on an Illumina HiSeq 2000. The public reads were reprocessed in TCRdb via fastp at Q25 and MiXCR, keeping in-frame beta chains. Duplicate CDR3 protein sequences are folded into a single record with the most common DNA and genes. This sample gives some 500,000 distinct CDR3 sequences in total; around a tenth of them show up just once. Roughly 3.2% of the sample belongs to the ten largest clones. These records were also assigned to another study, of yellow fever vaccine responses in identical twins.

The sample was PBMCs. Receptors originate from a woman aged 18-35 years in good health.

The genes are TRBV7-2 and TRBJ2-5; 10 bases fit TRBD1. The germline gives CDR1 SGHTA, CDR2 FQGNSA. The CDR3 sequence is 22 residues long. Trimming at V came to 3 bases and at J to 0 bases, leaving 22 bases not matched to a gene. DNA for the CDR3: TGTGCCAGCAGCTTCGTCAGAGACGTAGTGGGACAGGGGCCTAGGTACCAAGAGACCCAGTACTTC. Its translation: CASSFVRDVVGQGPRYQETQYF.

The CDR3 coding sequence is TGTGCCAGCAGTTCCTATCCCTACAATGAGCAGTTCTTC. Translating gives CASSSYPYNEQFF. This chain joins TRBV6-5 and TRBJ2-1; no definite D call. CDR1 is MNHEY and CDR2 is SVGAGI in the germline V gene. V was trimmed by 4 bases and J by 2 bases, leaving 6 bases between them. This CDR3 is built from 13 residues.

The chain joins TRBV20-1 to TRBJ2-3, with 9 nucleotides matching TRBD1. The CDR3 is 20 amino acids. CDR1 is DFQATT and CDR2 is SNEGSKA in the germline V gene (reference sequence). The V segment lost 0 bases and the J segment 4 bases; nucleotides outside the gene matches: 20. CDR3 in DNA: TGCAGTGCTAGAGAGATCCGGGACAGGGACGTTACGTATGGATCAGATACGCAGTATTTT. This codes for CSAREIRDRDVTYGSDTQYF.

This rearrangement joins TRBV6-2 or TRBV6-3 to TRBJ1-2; D is possibly TRBD1 (6 bases). In germline, CDR1 is MNHEY, CDR2 SVGEGT. This CDR3 is built from 13 residues. Trimming cost V 8 bases and J 4 bases, with 14 bases left between them. The CDR3 DNA follows: TGTGCCAGCGGCCCGGACAGATCCTATGGCTACACCTTC. Its translation is CASGPDRSYGYTF.

In this sample, this clonotype turned up once. The junction shows a germline mismatch at one end, possibly a read error. The chain employs TRBV12-3 or TRBV12-4 and TRBJ2-3, with 8 bases fitting TRBD2. The CDR3 covers 16 residues. The CDR3: CASSFHGGAFADMQYF. The CDR3 bases are TGTGCCAGCAGTTTTCACGGGGGGGCCTTCGCAGATATGCAGTATTTT.

The J gene is TRBJ2-7, the V gene TRBV20-1; a weak D match, TRBD1 (5 bases). The CDR3 totals 13 residues. Germline V gene sequence: CDR1 DFQATT, CDR2 SNEGSKA (reference sequence). Trimming took 3 bases from V and 3 from J, leaving 12 bases between them. The CDR3 region is CSASNPGNYEQYF. In nucleotides, the CDR3 is TGCAGTGCTAGTAATCCAGGGAACTACGAGCAGTACTTC.

This clonotype was detected ten times or more. The chain employs TRBV28 and TRBJ2-3; D possibly corresponds to TRBD2 (6 bases). There are 16 residues in the CDR3. Germline V gene lookup returns CDR1 MDHEN and CDR2 SYDVKM. The V gene lost 6 bases and the J gene lost 0 bases, with 16 bases spanning the gap. DNA of the CDR3: TGTGCCAGCAGACCCTGGGGAAGCGGGAGCACAGATACGCAGTATTTT. It translates to CASRPWGSGSTDTQYF.

In its sample, this clonotype was seen a few times. This rearrangement joins TRBV4-1 to TRBJ1-1; weak D call: TRBD1 (5 bases). The ends were cut back, 4 bases at V and 12 bases at J, with 15 bases in the middle. The CDR3 has 12 residues. Germline values: CDR1 MGHRA, CDR2 YSYEKL. The CDR3 loop is CASSRYRDGTFF. The CDR3 nucleotides are TGCGCCAGCAGCCGCTACCGGGACGGGACTTTCTTT.

The chain uses TRBV4-2 and TRBJ2-3; 7 bases line up with TRBD2. Germline values: CDR1 LGHNA, CDR2 YNFKEQ. The CDR3 sequence is 18 residues long. The J segment lost 5 bases and the V segment lost 1 base, leaving 15 bases of the junction unmatched. DNA of the CDR3: TGTGCCAGCAGCCAAGGGGGGTCAGTTGCTAGCGGCATAGATACGCAGTATTTT. Encoded protein: CASSQGGSVASGIDTQYF.

The sample holds many counts of this clonotype. The rearrangement joins TRBV4-3 to TRBJ1-5; 10 bases line up with TRBD1. The germline V gene has CDR1 LGHNA and CDR2 YSLEER. The J segment lost 1 base and the V segment lost 3 bases, leaving 9 bases of the junction unmatched. The CDR3 has 18 amino acids. CDR3 region: CASSHGYRDRGSNQPQHF. The CDR3 DNA reads TGCGCCAGCAGCCATGGTTACCGGGACAGGGGAAGCAATCAGCCCCAGCATTTT.

This chain connects TRBV4-2 to TRBJ2-7, with D perhaps matching TRBD2 (6 bases). This CDR3 comprises 13 residues. Germline CDR1 LGHNA, CDR2 YNFKEQ. Trimming pared 10 bases from V and 6 bases from J, leaving 19 bases between. The CDR3 sequence: CAIGPGLLCEQYF. The CDR3 nucleotides read TGTGCCATCGGCCCGGGACTCCTCTGCGAGCAGTACTTC.

The V call is TRBV7-9, the J call TRBJ1-1; D gene ambiguous. The CDR3 length is 11 residues. The V end lost 4 bases, the J end lost 8 bases, and 8 bases lay between the germline ends. Germline loops: CDR1 SEHNR, CDR2 FQNEAQ (reference sequence). CDR3 loop: CASSWSEEAFF. The CDR3 nucleotides read TGTGCCAGCAGCTGGTCAGAAGAAGCTTTCTTT.

The chain couples TRBV18 to TRBJ2-4; D is unresolved. Germline lookup yields CDR1 KGHSH and CDR2 LQKENI. V was shortened by 5 bases and J by 8 bases, with 7 bases between the two germline ends. The CDR3 loop spans 11 amino acids. The CDR3 DNA follows: TGTGCCAGCTCATTTGGGGACATTCAGTACTTC. The encoded protein is CASSFGDIQYF.

J is TRBJ2-3 and V is TRBV25-1; TRBD2 aligns across 10 bases. Germline CDR1 is MGHDK and CDR2 is SYGVNS. The CDR3 has 16 amino acids. V trimming: 2 bases; J trimming: 0 bases; junction bases outside the gene matches: 2. The chain's CDR3 is CASSETSGTSTDTQYF. The CDR3 region has the DNA TGTGCCAGCAGTGAAACTAGCGGGACGAGCACAGATACGCAGTATTTT.

There are a few counts of this clonotype. This chain connects TRBV4-1 to TRBJ1-4; D not certain. The CDR3 is 14 amino acids. V lost 2 bases and J 7 bases, leaving 11 bases between the germline ends. In germline, CDR1 is MGHRA, CDR2 YSYEKL. The DNA for the CDR3 is TGCGCCAGCAGCCAACGGGAGCTCGGTGAAAAACTGTTTTTT. Residues: CASSQRELGEKLFF.

The chain joins TRBV29-1 to TRBJ1-1, with a tentative D call TRBD1 (5 bases). Germline CDR1 SQVTM, CDR2 ANQGSEA. CDR3 length: 13 residues. The germline V and J ends were trimmed by 4 bases and 1 base, with 10 bases remaining between them. CDR3 sequence reads: CSVGRDGNTEAFF. DNA for the CDR3: TGCAGCGTTGGCCGGGACGGGAACACTGAAGCTTTCTTT. Based on the CDR3 plus reference TRBV29-1 and TRBJ1-1, the full variable domain is SAVISQKPSRDICQRGTSLTIQCQVDSQVTMMFWYRQQPGQSLTLIATANQGSEATYESGFVIDKFPISRPNLTFSTLTVSNMSPEDSSIYLCSVGRDGNTEAFFGQGTRLTVV.

This clonotype came up many times. The CDR3 loop is CASSQASSAGGGDEQFF. In nucleotides, the CDR3 is TGTGCCAGCAGCCAAGCGTCTTCGGCGGGAGGGGGGGATGAGCAGTTCTTC. This chain links TRBV4-2 with TRBJ2-1, with 9 bases matching TRBD2. With V trimmed by 1 base and J by 8 bases, 12 bases remained unmatched. The CDR3 totals 17 residues. CDR1 is LGHNA and CDR2 is YNFKEQ in the germline V gene.

This clonotype was detected many times. This sequence joins TRBV7-9 and TRBJ2-1; no reliable D call. V gave up 5 bases and J gave up 8 bases, with 10 bases separating them. CDR1 and CDR2 from the germline V gene are SEHNR and FQNEAQ (reference sequence). CDR3 length: 12 amino acids. In nucleotides, the CDR3 is TGTGCCAGCAGCCAAAGGGATTATGAGCAGTTCTTC. Translation: CASSQRDYEQFF.

The rearrangement links TRBV4-3 to TRBJ2-7; D is perhaps TRBD2 (5 bases). Germline loops: CDR1 LGHNA, CDR2 YSLEER. This CDR3 spans 17 amino acids. Trimming stripped 0 bases from V and 5 bases from J, with 20 bases between. The CDR3 nucleotides read TGCGCCAGCAGCCAAGATCGGAGCTTAAGCGGTCGGGACGAGCAGTACTTC. Translation: CASSQDRSLSGRDEQYF.

This chain uses TRBV4-3 with TRBJ2-1; D tentatively fits TRBD1 or TRBD2 (5 bases each). V was trimmed by 3 bases and J by 3 bases, leaving 15 bases between them. The CDR3 covers 16 residues. The germline V gene encodes CDR1 LGHNA and CDR2 YSLEER. CDR3 amino acids: CASSHSLGDLYNEQFF. The DNA of the CDR3 is TGCGCCAGCAGCCATTCCCTCGGGGACCTCTACAATGAGCAGTTCTTC.

This clonotype was recorded many times. The CDR3 loop is CASSLVGGQVSSYEQYF. The CDR3 region has the DNA TGTGCCAGCAGTTTAGTTGGCGGGCAGGTCAGCTCCTACGAGCAGTACTTC. V is TRBV28 and J is TRBJ2-7; weak D call: TRBD2 (5 bases). CDR3 size: 17 residues. CDR1 is MDHEN, CDR2 SYDVKM, per germline. Trimming shortened V by 2 bases and J by 0 bases, and 17 bases separated the two germline ends.

The chain joins TRBV4-1 to TRBJ2-2, with 8 bases matching TRBD2. The ends lost 5 bases at V and 7 bases at J; junction bases unmatched: 9. This CDR3 is built from 15 residues. Germline CDR1 reads MGHRA; CDR2 reads YSYEKL. For the CDR3, the DNA is TGCGCCAGCAGCGCCAGCGGGAGCCGTAGCGGGGAGCTGTTTTTT. The encoded protein is CASSASGSRSGELFF.

CDR3 in DNA: TGTGCCAGCAGCCAGGGGTTGGCGTACGGGGAGCTGTTTTTT. The encoded protein is CASSQGLAYGELFF. V gene TRBV7-2 combines with J gene TRBJ2-2; tentatively, D is TRBD1 (6 bases). The ends were cut back, 5 bases at V and 7 bases at J, with 14 bases in the middle. This CDR3 contains 14 residues. Germline V gene lookup returns CDR1 SGHTA and CDR2 FQGNSA.

This clonotype was observed at least ten times. The chain is built from TRBV6-2 or TRBV6-3 and TRBJ2-2, with D possibly matching TRBD2 (6 bases). Trimming stripped 4 bases from V and 5 bases from J, with 17 bases between. This CDR3 is 16 amino acids long. Germline loops: CDR1 MNHEY, CDR2 SVGEGT. CDR3 DNA: TGTGCCAGCAGTTCCAACTTCCCAGCGGGTACCGGGGAGCTGTTTTTT. Translation: CASSSNFPAGTGELFF.